This entry features one T cell receptor beta chain sequence. Its antigen remains unidentified. The donors, nominally healthy at sampling, likely had unrecorded immune exposures. The sample belongs to a study of cytomegalovirus exposure and HLA in healthy donors. Study-level results: TCR beta sequences numbering more than 15,000 were associated with HLA alleles at 0.05 false discovery rate in a later analysis. The study dropped some indistinguishable V segments, TRBV6-2 and TRBV6-3 among them. High specificity and sensitivity for cytomegalovirus status were reported for the classifier.

V was trimmed by 0 bases and J by 6 bases, leaving 7 bases between them. The germline CDR1 and CDR2 sequences are SGDLS and YYNGEE. The CDR3 is made up of 14 amino acids. This PCR relied on a set of 60 Vbeta primers and 13 Jbeta primers. TCRdb keeps only in-frame clones here, not all; method: immunoSEQ multiplex PCR. Of around 140,000 clones listed, under 70% are singletons. This chain links TRBV9 with TRBJ1-6, with D perhaps TRBD1 (6 bases). Sequencing was carried out using PBMCs. The sequence was collected from a woman in her sixties in good health and CMV-seronegative. The CDR3 DNA is TGTGCCAGCAGCGTAGGGACAGTTAATTCACCCCTCCACTTT. Translating gives CASSVGTVNSPLHF. The full variable domain, completed using reference TRBV9 and TRBJ1-6, is DSGVTQTPKHLITATGQRVTLRCSPRSGDLSVYWYQQSLDQGLQFLIQYYNGEERAKGNILERFSAQQFPDLHSELNLSSLELGDSALYFCASSVGTVNSPLHFGNGTRLTVT.